This entry is about one TCR beta chain. Its antigen is not known. The data are from a study of cytomegalovirus exposure and HLA in healthy donors. Study-level results: Serostatus for CMV was the only available immune exposure information.

PCR was performed using 60 Vbeta and 13 Jbeta primers. Profiled with immunoSEQ multiplex PCR; TCRdb holds only in-frame clones, not every one. The data hold about 180,000 clones, with around four fifths observed a single time. At the time of sampling, donors were nominally healthy, though unrecorded immune exposures were likely. The germline V and J ends were trimmed by 4 bases and 2 bases, with 9 bases remaining between them. CDR1 and CDR2 from the germline V gene are MGHRA and YSYEKL. The CDR3 loop spans 13 amino acids. The chain is built from TRBV4-1 and TRBJ2-7; D might be TRBD2 (6 bases). The sample comprised PBMCs. The sequence came from a boy younger than 10 in good health and CMV-seronegative. The CDR3 reads CASSRGDAYEQYF. CDR3 nucleotide sequence: TGCGCCAGCAGCCGGGGGGATGCCTACGAGCAGTACTTC.